The 4 T cell receptor beta chains in this list originate from one sample, sequenced in a study of shared clonotypes between healthy human individuals. Generated by immunoSEQ multiplex PCR, the TCRdb table keeps only in-frame clones and is missing some. The sample has over a million clones; about 84% are singletons. The sample consisted of memory CD4+ T cells from PBMCs. The sample's subset: CD45RA-negative fraction. Receptors originate from a man aged 18 to 35 in good health. Some clones in this sample may be carry-over from other donors' samples.

V gene TRBV6-5 combines with J gene TRBJ2-7; 10 bases map to TRBD1. From germline, CDR1 is MNHEY and CDR2 SVGAGI. V lost 6 bases to trimming and J lost 1 base; unmatched junction nucleotides: 3. The CDR3 totals 14 residues. The CDR3 loop reads CASRPGQGSYEQYF. Written as DNA, the CDR3 is TGTGCCAGCAGACCGGGACAGGGGTCCTACGAGCAGTACTTC.

This clone showed up just a few times. The chain is built from TRBV7-2 and TRBJ2-1, with 10 positions matching TRBD1. The germline gives CDR1 SGHTA, CDR2 FQGNSA. V gave up 5 bases and J gave up 6 bases; unmatched junction bases: 7. The CDR3 length is 15 residues. CDR3 nucleotides: TGTGCCAGCAGCCTCGGGACAGGGGTGGGCAATGAGCAGTTCTTC. This sequence encodes CASSLGTGVGNEQFF.

The chain links TRBV7-9 to TRBJ2-1, with 8 bases fitting TRBD1. CDR1 and CDR2 (germline): SEHNR, FQNEAQ (reference sequence). This CDR3 region has 14 residues. The J segment lost 5 bases and the V segment lost 1 base, leaving 1 base of the junction unmatched. The CDR3 sequence: CASSLGTGNNEQFF. CDR3 nucleotide sequence: TGTGCCAGCAGCTTAGGGACAGGGAACAATGAGCAGTTCTTC.

V gene TRBV5-6 combines with J gene TRBJ2-1; 12 nucleotides line up with TRBD2. V lost 4 bases and J lost 12; bases outside the gene matches: 5. This CDR3 region has 13 residues. Germline CDR1 and CDR2: SGHDT and YYEEEE. The CDR3 coding sequence is TGTGCCAGCAGCAGGACTAGCGGGACGGGGCAGTTCTTC. Protein sequence: CASSRTSGTGQFF.